This T cell receptor (beta chain) was sequenced for a study of blood T cell repertoires in COVID-19. Categorization into cohorts depended on clinical history that participants reported. There are 15 residues in the CDR3. V lost 4 bases and J 0 bases, leaving 9 bases between the germline ends. Looked up from germline, CDR1 is MNHEY and CDR2 is SVGAGI. Per the original data handling: Reference gene primer amplification gave estimated nucleated cell counts. The data were produced by immunoSEQ multiplex PCR, yet TCRdb's version contains in-frame clones alone and is incomplete. V and J calls and clone size are those listed in that table; D and trimming were worked out from the DNA. The repertoire consists of 130,000 to 150,000 clones, with about nine tenths occurring once and the leading ten covering about 11%.

The chain is built from TRBV6-5 and TRBJ2-2, with a tentative D call TRBD1 (6 bases). The sequence came from a man in his fifties or sixties who had recovered from COVID-19. The sample consisted of PBMCs or T cells enriched from blood (not recorded which). The CDR3 protein is CASSSGQPNTGELFF. As DNA, the CDR3 is TGTGCCAGCAGTTCCGGACAGCCGAACACCGGGGAGCTGTTTTTT.